This T cell receptor (beta chain) was retrieved from a study of regulatory T cells in long-lasting Graves disease. Sequencing libraries for TCR beta were prepared with iRepertoire HTBI primers and Arm-PCR of CDR3 regions. MiXCR, applied by TCRdb to the multiplex PCR reads, yields one record per CDR3 protein. The repertoire has about half a million distinct CDR3 sequences, around 12% of them found once; the top ten carry around 9.3%. Germline CDR1 and CDR2: DFQATT and SNEGSKA (reference sequence). The CDR3 extends over 15 amino acids. This sample's time point: newly diagnosed GD, antithyroid drugs for less than 3 months. Extracted RNA from PBMCs served as the source of the TCR library. A remark on this clonotype: Possible read error: a much larger clone is one base away.

These data were also filed under a second study, of T cells in Graves' hyperthyroidism and ophthalmopathy.

The V gene is TRBV20-1, the J gene TRBJ2-3, with D perhaps being TRBD1 or TRBD2 (5 bases each). Sequenced material: peripheral blood mononuclear cells (PBMCs), taken at new diagnosis, from a patient treated with antithyroid drugs. The sequence derives from a woman between 25 and 40 years old with Graves disease. DNA for the CDR3: TGCAGTGCTAGAGATCCGACAGCTAGCACATATACGCAGTATTTT. Residues: CSARDPTASTYTQYF.